A selection of T cell receptor beta chains follows, all from one sample in a study of Ad26.COV2.S vaccination and SARS-CoV-2 variants. Sequencing was performed with immunoSEQ multiplex PCR; in TCRdb, only in-frame clones are kept and a portion is missing. The sample comprises 410,000 or so clones, about 90% of which are singletons, and over 1.5% rests with the top ten. The sequences come from peripheral blood, collected in a trial of Ad26.COV2.S vaccine versus placebo. The source of these receptors is a person aged 18-60 years who received the Ad26.COV2.S COVID-19 vaccine or a placebo. Each CDR3 is given with its conserved first and last residue. A D gene is named only where the DNA matches it firmly. Expanded clones are given a class, and other clones once, few, many or no size at all.

size,V,J,D,CDR3,DNA
-,TRBV7-2,TRBJ1-5,-,CASRKDQGINQPQHF,TGTGCCAGCAGAAAAGATCAGGGAATTAATCAGCCCCAGCATTTT
-,TRBV11-2,TRBJ2-4,TRBD2,CASSPGLAGVDSKNIQYF,TGTGCCAGCAGCCCTGGACTAGCGGGGGTTGATAGCAAAAACATTCAGTACTTC
once,TRBV3-1/TRBV3-2,TRBJ2-4,-,CASSQTGYRNIQYF,TGTGCCAGCAGCCAAACAGGGTATCGTAACATTCAGTACTTC
-,TRBV19,TRBJ1-1,-,CASSKGPEAFF,TGTGCCAGTAGTAAGGGGCCTGAAGCTTTCTTT
-,TRBV11-2,TRBJ1-1,-,CASSLRNTEAFF,TGTGCCAGCAGCTTAAGGAACACTGAAGCTTTCTTT
-,TRBV7-9,TRBJ2-2,-,CASSLPKQENTGELFF,TGTGCCAGCAGCCTCCCAAAACAGGAGAACACCGGGGAGCTGTTTTTT
-,TRBV15,TRBJ1-1,-,CATSRQETNTEAFF,TGTGCCACCAGCAGACAGGAGACGAACACTGAAGCTTTCTTT
-,TRBV11-2,TRBJ2-7,-,CASSLLGDNSYEQYF,TGTGCCAGCAGCTTACTTGGGGACAACTCCTACGAGCAGTACTTC
-,TRBV29-1,TRBJ1-1,-,CSVRVNWGNTEAFF,TGCAGCGTTAGGGTGAACTGGGGGAACACTGAAGCTTTCTTT
-,TRBV29-1,TRBJ2-1,-,CSARTNAQFF,TGCAGCGCGAGGACGAACGCACAGTTCTTC